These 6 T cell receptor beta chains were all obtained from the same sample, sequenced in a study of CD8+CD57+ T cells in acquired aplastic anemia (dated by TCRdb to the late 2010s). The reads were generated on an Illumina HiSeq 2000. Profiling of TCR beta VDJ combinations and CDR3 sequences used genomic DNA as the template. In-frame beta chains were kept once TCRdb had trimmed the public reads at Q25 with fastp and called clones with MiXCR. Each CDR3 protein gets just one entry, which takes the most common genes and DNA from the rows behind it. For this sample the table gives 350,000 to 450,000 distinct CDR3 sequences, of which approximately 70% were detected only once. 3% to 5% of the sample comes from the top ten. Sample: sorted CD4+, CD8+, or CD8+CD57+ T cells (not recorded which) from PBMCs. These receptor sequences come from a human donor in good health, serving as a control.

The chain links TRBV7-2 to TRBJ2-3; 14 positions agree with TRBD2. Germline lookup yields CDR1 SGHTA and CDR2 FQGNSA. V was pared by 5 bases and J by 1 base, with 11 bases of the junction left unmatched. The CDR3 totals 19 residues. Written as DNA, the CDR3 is TGTGCCAGCAGCGGAGGACTAGCGGGAGGAAGTATTGGCACAGATACGCAGTATTTT. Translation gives CASSGGLAGGSIGTDTQYF. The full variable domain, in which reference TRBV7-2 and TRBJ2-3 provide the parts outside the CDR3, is GAGVSQSPSNKVTEKGKDVELRCDPISGHTALYWYRQSLGQGLEFLIYFQGNSAPDKSGLPSDRFSAERTGGSVSTLTIQRTQQEDSAVYLCASSGGLAGGSIGTDTQYFGPGTRLTVL.

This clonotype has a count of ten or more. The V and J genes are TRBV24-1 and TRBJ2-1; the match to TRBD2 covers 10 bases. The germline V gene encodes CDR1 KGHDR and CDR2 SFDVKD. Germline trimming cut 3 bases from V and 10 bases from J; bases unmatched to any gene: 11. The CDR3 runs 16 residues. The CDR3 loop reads CATSDPVAGGIGEQFF. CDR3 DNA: TGTGCCACCAGTGATCCCGTAGCGGGGGGTATCGGGGAGCAGTTCTTC.

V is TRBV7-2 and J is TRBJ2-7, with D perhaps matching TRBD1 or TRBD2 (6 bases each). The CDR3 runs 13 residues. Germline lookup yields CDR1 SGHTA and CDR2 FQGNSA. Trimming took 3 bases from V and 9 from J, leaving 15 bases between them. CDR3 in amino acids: CASSLSGGGGQYF. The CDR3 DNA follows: TGTGCCAGCAGCTTGAGTGGAGGAGGGGGGCAGTACTTC.

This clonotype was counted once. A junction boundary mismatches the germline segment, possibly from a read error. The CDR3 region is CASSVVERKTQYF. The CDR3 DNA is TGTGCCAGCAGCGTAGTGGAGCGGAAGACCCAGTACTTT. The rearrangement uses TRBV9 and TRBJ2-5; perhaps TRBD2 as D (5 bases). There are 13 residues in the CDR3. Germline CDR1 and CDR2: SGDLS and YYNGEE.

CDR3 amino acids: CASSARGPQYF. Written as DNA, the CDR3 is TGTGCCAGCAGCGCACGGGGGCCCCAGTACTTC. This chain links TRBV5-6 with TRBJ2-5, with D perhaps being TRBD1 or TRBD2 (6 bases each). Germline V gene sequence: CDR1 SGHDT, CDR2 YYEEEE. Between the trimmed V and J ends, which lost 4 bases and 9 bases, there was a span of 10 bases. The CDR3 has 11 residues.

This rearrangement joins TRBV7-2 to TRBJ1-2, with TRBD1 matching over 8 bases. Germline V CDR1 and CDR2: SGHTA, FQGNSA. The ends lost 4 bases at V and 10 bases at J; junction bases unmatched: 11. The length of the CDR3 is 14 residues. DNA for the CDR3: TGTGCCAGCAGCTCAGGGTCAGGGGGCGACGCCTACACCTTC. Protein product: CASSSGSGGDAYTF.